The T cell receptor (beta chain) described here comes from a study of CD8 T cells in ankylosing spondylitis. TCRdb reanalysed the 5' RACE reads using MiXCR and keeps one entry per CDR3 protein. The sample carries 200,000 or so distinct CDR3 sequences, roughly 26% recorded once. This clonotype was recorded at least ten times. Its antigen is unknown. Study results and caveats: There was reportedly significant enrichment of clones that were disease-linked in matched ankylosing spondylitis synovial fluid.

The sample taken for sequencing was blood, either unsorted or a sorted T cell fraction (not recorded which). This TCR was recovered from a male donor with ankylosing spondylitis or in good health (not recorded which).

The CDR3 DNA follows: TGTGCCAGCAGCTTGGGAATTAGCGGGTTCCAAGAGACCCAGTACTTC. Residues: CASSLGISGFQETQYF. The chain carries TRBV5-5 and TRBJ2-5; 7 bases map to TRBD2. The V gene end was trimmed by 0 bases and the J gene end by 1 base; junction bases not matched to a gene: 6. The CDR3 runs 16 residues. Germline V CDR1 and CDR2: SGHKS, YYEKEE (reference sequence).